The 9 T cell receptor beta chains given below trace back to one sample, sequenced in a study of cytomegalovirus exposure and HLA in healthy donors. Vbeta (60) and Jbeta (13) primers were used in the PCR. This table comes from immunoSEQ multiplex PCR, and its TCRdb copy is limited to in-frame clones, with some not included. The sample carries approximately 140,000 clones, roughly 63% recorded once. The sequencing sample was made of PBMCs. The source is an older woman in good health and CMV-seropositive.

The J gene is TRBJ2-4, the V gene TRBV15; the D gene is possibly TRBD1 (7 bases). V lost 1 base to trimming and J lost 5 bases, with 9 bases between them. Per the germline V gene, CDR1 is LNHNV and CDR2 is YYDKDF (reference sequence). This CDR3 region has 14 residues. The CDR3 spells CATSRGRGENIQYF. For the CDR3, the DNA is TGTGCCACCAGCAGAGGCAGGGGGGAAAACATTCAGTACTTC.

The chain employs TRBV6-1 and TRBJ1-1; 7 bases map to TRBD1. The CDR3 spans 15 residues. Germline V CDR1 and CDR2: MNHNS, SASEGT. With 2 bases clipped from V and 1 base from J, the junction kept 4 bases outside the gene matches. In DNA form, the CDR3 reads TGTGCCAGCAGTGAAAAAGGGGGCAGGAACACTGAAGCTTTCTTT. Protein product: CASSEKGGRNTEAFF.

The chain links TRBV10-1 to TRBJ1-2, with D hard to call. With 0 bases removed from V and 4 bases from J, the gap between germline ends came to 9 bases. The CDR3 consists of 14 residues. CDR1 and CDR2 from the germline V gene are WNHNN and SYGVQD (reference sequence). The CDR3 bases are TGCGCCAGCAGTGAGTCGGGAGATCCCTATGGCTACACCTTC. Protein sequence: CASSESGDPYGYTF.

The CDR3 DNA reads as TGTGCCAGCAGCTTAGGGTGGGGGGGCTCCTACAATGAGCAGTTCTTC. This sequence encodes CASSLGWGGSYNEQFF. V usage is TRBV11-2 and J usage is TRBJ2-1; 7 bases are a match to TRBD2. Germline CDR1 reads SGHAT; CDR2 reads FQNNGV. V was clipped by 1 base and J by 0 bases; unmatched bases: 3. This CDR3 is 16 amino acids long.

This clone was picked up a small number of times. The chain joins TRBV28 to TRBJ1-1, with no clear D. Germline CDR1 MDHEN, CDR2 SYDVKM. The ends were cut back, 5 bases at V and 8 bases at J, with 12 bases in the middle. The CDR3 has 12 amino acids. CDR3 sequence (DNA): TGTGCCAGCAGTCCACACAGAGTGGAAGCTTTCTTT. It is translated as CASSPHRVEAFF.

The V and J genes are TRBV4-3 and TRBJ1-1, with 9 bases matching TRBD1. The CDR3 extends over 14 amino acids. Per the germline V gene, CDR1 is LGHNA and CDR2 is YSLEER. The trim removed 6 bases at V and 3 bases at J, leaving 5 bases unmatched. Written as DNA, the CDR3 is TGCGCCAGCAGTCTGAGGACAGGGGACACTGAAGCTTTCTTT. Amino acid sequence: CASSLRTGDTEAFF.

The chain's CDR3 is CASSLGVAGGRNRPNEQFF. As DNA, the CDR3 is TGTGCCAGCAGCTTAGGGGTAGCGGGAGGACGGAACCGACCCAATGAGCAGTTCTTC. The V call is TRBV7-8, the J call TRBJ2-1; TRBD2 aligns across 10 bases. The V segment lost 1 base and the J segment 6 bases; nucleotides outside the gene matches: 15. CDR3 length equals 19 residues. Germline-derived CDR1 and CDR2 are SGHVS and FQNEAQ.

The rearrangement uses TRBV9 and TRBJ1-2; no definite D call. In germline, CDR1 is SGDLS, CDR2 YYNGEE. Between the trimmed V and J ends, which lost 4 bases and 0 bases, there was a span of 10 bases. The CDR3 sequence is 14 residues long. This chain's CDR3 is CASSQTGSNYGYTF. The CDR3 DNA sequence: TGTGCCAGCAGCCAGACCGGGTCTAACTATGGCTACACCTTC.

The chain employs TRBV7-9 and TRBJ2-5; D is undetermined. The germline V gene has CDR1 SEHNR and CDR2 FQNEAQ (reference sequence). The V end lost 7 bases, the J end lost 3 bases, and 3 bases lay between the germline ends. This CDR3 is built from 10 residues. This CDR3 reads CASTKETQYF. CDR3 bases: TGTGCCAGCACCAAAGAGACCCAGTACTTC.